This TCR beta chain was sequenced for a study of cytomegalovirus exposure and HLA in healthy donors. About this clone: Its cognate antigen is unknown.

Trimming cost V 5 bases and J 2 bases; bases outside gene matches: 5. Germline V gives CDR1 SGHNT, CDR2 YYREEE (reference sequence). CDR3 size: 15 residues. Findings of the study overall: In vitro confirmation showed a few CMV-associated chains to be CMV antigen specific. Most subjects had HLA-A and HLA-B alleles reportedly predicted accurately by TCR beta sequences. Within a later analysis, the majority of CMV-associated TCR beta chains appeared HLA-restricted. High specificity and sensitivity for cytomegalovirus status were reported for the classifier.

With 60 Vbeta and 13 Jbeta primers, the PCR was carried out. Only in-frame clones appear in the TCRdb table, and some are missing; sequencing was by immunoSEQ multiplex PCR. The table records 150,000 to 200,000 clones, almost 85% of them present only once. The sample taken for sequencing was PBMCs. The V and J genes are TRBV5-4 and TRBJ2-7; 12 bases are shared with TRBD1. This TCR derives from a boy younger than 18 in good health and CMV-seronegative. In DNA form, the CDR3 reads TGTGCCAGCAGACCCGGGACAGGGGGCACCTACGAGCAGTACTTC. Protein product: CASRPGTGGTYEQYF.